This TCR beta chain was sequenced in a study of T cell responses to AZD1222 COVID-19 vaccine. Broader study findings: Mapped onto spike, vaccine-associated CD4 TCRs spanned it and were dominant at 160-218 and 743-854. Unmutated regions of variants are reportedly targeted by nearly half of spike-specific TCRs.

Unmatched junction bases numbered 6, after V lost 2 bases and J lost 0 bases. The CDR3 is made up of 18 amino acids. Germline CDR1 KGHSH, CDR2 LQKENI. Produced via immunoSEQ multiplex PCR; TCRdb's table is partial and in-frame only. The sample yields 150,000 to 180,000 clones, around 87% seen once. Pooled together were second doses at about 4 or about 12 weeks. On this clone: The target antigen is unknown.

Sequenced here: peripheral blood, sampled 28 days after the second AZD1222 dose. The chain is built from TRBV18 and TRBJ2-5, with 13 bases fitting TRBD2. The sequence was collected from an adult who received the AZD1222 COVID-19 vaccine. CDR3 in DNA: TGTGCCAGCTCACCAAGGACTAGCGGGAGCTTGTACCAAGAGACCCAGTACTTC. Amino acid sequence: CASSPRTSGSLYQETQYF.